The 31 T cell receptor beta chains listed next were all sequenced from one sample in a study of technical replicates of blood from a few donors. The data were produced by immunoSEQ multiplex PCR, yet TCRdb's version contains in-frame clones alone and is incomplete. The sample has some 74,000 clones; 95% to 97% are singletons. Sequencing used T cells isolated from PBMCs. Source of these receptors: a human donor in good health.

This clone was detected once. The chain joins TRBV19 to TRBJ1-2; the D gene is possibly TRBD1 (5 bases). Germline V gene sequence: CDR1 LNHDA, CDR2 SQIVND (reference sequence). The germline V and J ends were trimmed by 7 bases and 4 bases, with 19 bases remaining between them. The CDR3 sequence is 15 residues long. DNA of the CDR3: TGTGCCAGTACCTCCCACCGGGGGAAGGGCTATGGCTACACCTTC. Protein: CASTSHRGKGYGYTF.

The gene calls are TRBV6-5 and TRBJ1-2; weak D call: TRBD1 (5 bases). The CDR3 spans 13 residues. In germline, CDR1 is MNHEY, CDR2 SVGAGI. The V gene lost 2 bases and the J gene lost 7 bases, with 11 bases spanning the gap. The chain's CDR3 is CASSYAGPSGYTF. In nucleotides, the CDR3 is TGTGCCAGCAGTTACGCGGGACCCAGTGGCTACACCTTC.

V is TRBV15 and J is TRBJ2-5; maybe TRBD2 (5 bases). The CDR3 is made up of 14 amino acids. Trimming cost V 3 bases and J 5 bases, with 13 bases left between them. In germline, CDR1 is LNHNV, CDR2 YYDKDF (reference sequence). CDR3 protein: CATSSGGPRETQYF. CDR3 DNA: TGTGCCACCAGCAGCGGAGGTCCAAGGGAGACCCAGTACTTC.

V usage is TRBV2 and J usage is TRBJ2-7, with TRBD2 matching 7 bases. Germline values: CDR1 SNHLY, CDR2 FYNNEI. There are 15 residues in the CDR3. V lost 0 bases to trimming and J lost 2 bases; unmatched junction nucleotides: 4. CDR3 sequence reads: CASSEAALAAYEQYF. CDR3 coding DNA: TGTGCCAGCAGTGAAGCGGCGCTAGCGGCCTACGAGCAGTACTTC.

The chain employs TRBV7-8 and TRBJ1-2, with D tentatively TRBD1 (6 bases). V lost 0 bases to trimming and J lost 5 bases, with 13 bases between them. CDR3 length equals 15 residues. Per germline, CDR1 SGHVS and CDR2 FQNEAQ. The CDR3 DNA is TGTGCCAGCAGCTTAGCGCGCAGGGGAGGGTATGGCTACACCTTC. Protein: CASSLARRGGYGYTF.

The CDR3 loop is CASSVESATPMDTQYF. CDR3 coding DNA: TGTGCCAGCAGCGTAGAAAGCGCAACCCCTATGGATACGCAGTATTTT. V usage is TRBV9 and J usage is TRBJ2-3, with D unclear. The CDR3 contains 16 residues. Trimming took 0 bases from V and 6 from J, leaving 17 bases between them. Germline V gives CDR1 SGDLS, CDR2 YYNGEE.

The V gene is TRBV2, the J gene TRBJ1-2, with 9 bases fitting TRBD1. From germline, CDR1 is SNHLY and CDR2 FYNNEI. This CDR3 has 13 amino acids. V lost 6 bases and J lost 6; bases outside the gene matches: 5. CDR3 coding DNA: TGTGCCAGCAGGAGGACAGGGGATCATGGCTACACCTTC. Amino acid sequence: CASRRTGDHGYTF.

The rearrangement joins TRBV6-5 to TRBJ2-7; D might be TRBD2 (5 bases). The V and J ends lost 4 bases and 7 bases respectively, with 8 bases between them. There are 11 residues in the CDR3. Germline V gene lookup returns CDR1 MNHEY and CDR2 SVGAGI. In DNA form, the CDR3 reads TGTGCCAGCAGTTCCACGGGGGAGCAGTACTTC. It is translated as CASSSTGEQYF.

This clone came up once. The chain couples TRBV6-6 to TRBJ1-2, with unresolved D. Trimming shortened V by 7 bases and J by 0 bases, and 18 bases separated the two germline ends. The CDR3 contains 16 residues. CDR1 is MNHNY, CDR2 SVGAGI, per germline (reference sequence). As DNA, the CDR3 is TGTGCCAGCATTGGAGCTACGATCCCAGCTAACTATGGCTACACCTTC. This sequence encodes CASIGATIPANYGYTF.

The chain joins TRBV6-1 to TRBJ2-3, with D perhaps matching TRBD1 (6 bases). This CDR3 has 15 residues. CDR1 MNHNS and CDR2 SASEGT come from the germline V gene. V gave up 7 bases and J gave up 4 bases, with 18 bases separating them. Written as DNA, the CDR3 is TGTGCCAGCATTCTTACAGGGAATCGCGCAGATACGCAGTATTTT. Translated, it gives CASILTGNRADTQYF.

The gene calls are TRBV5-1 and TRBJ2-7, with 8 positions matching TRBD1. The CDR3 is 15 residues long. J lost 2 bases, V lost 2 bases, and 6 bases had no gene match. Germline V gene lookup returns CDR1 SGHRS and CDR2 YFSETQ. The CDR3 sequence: CASSLQGERTYEQYF. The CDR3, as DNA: TGCGCCAGCAGCTTACAGGGGGAGAGGACCTACGAGCAGTACTTC. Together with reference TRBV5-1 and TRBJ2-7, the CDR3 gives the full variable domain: KAGVTQTPRYLIKTRGQQVTLSCSPISGHRSVSWYQQTPGQGLQFLFEYFSETQRNKGNFPGRFSGRQFSNSRSEMNVSTLELGDSALYLCASSLQGERTYEQYFGPGTRLTVT.

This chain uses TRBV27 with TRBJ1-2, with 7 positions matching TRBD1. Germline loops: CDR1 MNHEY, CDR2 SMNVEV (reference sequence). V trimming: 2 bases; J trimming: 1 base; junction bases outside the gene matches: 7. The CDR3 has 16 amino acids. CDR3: CASSLGGQLNNYGYTF. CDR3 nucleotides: TGTGCCAGCAGTTTAGGGGGACAGCTTAATAACTATGGCTACACCTTC.

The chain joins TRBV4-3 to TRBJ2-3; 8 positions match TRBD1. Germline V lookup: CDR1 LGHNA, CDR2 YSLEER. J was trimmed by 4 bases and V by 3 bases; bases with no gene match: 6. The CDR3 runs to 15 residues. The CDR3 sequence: CASSQGQGAADTQYF. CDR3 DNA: TGCGCCAGCAGCCAGGGGCAGGGGGCGGCAGATACGCAGTATTTT.

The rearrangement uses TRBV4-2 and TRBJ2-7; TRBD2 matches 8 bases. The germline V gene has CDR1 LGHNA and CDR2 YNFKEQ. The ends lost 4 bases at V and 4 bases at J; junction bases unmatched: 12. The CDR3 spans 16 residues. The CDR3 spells CASSLEWREAGYEQYF. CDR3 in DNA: TGTGCCAGCAGCCTAGAGTGGCGGGAGGCCGGGTACGAGCAGTACTTC.

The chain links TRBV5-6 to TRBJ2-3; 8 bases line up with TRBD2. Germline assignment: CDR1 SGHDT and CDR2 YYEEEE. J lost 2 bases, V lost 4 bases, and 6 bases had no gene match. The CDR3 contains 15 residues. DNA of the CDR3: TGTGCCAGCAGCGGGCTAGCGGGTATCACAGATACGCAGTATTTT. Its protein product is CASSGLAGITDTQYF.

The CDR3 here is CASSSSTLGRTYEQYF. The DNA for the CDR3 is TGTGCCAGCAGTTCCTCGACACTAGGCCGTACCTACGAGCAGTACTTC. The V call is TRBV6-5, the J call TRBJ2-7, with a possible D match to TRBD2 (5 bases). The CDR3 covers 16 residues. CDR1 is MNHEY, CDR2 SVGAGI, per germline. V was trimmed by 4 bases and J by 2 bases, leaving 18 bases between them.

This CDR3 is CASSPGTGGPEAFF. The CDR3 bases are TGTGCCAGCAGCCCCGGGACAGGGGGTCCTGAAGCTTTCTTT. This chain links TRBV9 with TRBJ1-1; the match to TRBD1 covers 11 bases. Per germline, CDR1 SGDLS and CDR2 YYNGEE. Trimming removed 4 bases from V and 6 bases from J; junction bases left unmatched: 5. There are 14 residues in the CDR3. Complete variable domain (other parts from reference TRBV9 and TRBJ1-1): DSGVTQTPKHLITATGQRVTLRCSPRSGDLSVYWYQQSLDQGLQFLIQYYNGEERAKGNILERFSAQQFPDLHSELNLSSLELGDSALYFCASSPGTGGPEAFFGQGTRLTVV.

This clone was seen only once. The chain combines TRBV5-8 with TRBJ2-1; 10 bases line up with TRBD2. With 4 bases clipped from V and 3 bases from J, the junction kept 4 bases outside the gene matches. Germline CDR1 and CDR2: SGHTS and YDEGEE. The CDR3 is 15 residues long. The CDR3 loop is CASSPGTSVYNEQFF. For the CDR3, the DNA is TGTGCCAGCAGCCCCGGGACTAGCGTCTACAATGAGCAGTTCTTC.

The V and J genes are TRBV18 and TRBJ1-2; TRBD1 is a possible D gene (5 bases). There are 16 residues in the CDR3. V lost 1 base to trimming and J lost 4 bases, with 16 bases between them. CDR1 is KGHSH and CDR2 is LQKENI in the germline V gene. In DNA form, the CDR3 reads TGTGCCAGCTCACCACTCCGGGCAGGGATAGTCTATGGCTACACCTTC. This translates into CASSPLRAGIVYGYTF. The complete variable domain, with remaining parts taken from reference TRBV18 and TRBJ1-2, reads NAGVMQNPRHLVRRRGQEARLRCSPMKGHSHVYWYRQLPEEGLKFMVYLQKENIIDESGMPKERFSAEFPKEGPSILRIQQVVRGDSAAYFCASSPLRAGIVYGYTFGSGTRLTVV.

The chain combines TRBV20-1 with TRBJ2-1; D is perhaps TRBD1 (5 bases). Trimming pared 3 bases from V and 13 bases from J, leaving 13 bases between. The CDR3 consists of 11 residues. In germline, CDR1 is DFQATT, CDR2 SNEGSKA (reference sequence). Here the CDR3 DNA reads TGCAGTGCTAGGGCAGACAGATTACAGTTCTTC. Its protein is CSARADRLQFF.

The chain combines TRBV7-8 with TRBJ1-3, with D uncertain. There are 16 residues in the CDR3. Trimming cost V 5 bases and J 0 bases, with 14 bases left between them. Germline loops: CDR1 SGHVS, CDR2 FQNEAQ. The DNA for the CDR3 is TGTGCCAGCAGCGTTTTATCCCTAAGCTCTGGAAACACCATATATTTT. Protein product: CASSVLSLSSGNTIYF.

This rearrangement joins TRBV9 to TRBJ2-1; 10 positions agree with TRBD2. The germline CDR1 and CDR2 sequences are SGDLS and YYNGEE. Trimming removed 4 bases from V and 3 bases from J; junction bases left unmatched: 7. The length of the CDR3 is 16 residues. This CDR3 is CASSHPIAGGYNEQFF. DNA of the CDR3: TGTGCCAGCAGCCATCCTATAGCGGGAGGCTACAATGAGCAGTTCTTC.

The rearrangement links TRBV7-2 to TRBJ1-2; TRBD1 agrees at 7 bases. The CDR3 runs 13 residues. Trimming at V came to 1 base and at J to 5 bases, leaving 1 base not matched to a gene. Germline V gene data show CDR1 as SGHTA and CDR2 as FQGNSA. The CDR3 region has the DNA TGTGCCAGCAGCTTAGAGGGGGCTTATGGCTACACCTTC. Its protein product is CASSLEGAYGYTF.

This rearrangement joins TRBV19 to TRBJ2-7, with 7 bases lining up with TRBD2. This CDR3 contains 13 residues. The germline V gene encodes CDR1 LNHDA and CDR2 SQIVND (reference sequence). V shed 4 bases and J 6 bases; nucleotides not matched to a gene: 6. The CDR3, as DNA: TGTGCCAGTAGTAAGGCGGGAGCGGGCGAGCAGTACTTC. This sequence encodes CASSKAGAGEQYF.

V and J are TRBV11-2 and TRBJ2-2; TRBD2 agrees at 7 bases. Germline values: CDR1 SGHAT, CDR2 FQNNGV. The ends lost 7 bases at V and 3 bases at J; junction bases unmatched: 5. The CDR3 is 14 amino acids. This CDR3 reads CASIGLEYTGELFF. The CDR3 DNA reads TGTGCCAGCATCGGACTAGAGTACACCGGGGAGCTGTTTTTT.

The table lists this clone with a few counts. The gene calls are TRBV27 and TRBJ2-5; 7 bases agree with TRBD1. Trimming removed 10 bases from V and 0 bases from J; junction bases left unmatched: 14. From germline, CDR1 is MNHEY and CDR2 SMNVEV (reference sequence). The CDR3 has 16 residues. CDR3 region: CATIGWTGEYQETQYF. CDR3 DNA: TGTGCCACCATTGGTTGGACAGGCGAGTACCAAGAGACCCAGTACTTC.

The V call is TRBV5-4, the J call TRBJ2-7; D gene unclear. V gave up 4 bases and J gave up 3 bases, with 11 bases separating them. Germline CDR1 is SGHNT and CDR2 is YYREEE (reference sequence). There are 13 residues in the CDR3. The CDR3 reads CASSRLLSYEQYF. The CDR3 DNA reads TGTGCCAGCAGCCGTCTACTAAGCTACGAGCAGTACTTC.

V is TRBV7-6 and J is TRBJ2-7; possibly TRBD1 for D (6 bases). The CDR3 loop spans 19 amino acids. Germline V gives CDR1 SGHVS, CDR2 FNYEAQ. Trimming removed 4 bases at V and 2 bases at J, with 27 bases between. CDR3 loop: CASSSLGVYGQINTYEQYF. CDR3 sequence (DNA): TGTGCCAGCAGCTCCCTTGGCGTTTACGGACAGATTAATACCTACGAGCAGTACTTC.

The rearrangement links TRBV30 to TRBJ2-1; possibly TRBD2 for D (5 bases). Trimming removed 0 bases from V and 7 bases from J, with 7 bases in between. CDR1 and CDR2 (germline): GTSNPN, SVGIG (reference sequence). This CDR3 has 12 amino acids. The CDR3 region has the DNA TGTGCCTGGAGTGTACTAGGAAATGAGCAGTTCTTC. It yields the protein CAWSVLGNEQFF.

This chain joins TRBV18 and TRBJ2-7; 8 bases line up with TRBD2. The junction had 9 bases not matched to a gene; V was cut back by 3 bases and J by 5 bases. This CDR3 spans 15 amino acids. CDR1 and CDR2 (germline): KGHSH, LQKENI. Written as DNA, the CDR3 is TGTGCCAGCTCACCCGACGGACTAGCCTTAAACGAGCAGTACTTC. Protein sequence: CASSPDGLALNEQYF.

CDR3 DNA: TGTGCCAGCATTAGCGGAGGCCAAGAGACCCAGTACTTC. Its translation is CASISGGQETQYF. The chain couples TRBV2 to TRBJ2-5, with D possibly matching TRBD2 (6 bases). Per the germline V gene, CDR1 is SNHLY and CDR2 is FYNNEI. V shed 7 bases and J shed 1 base, with 10 bases lying between them. This CDR3 spans 13 amino acids.